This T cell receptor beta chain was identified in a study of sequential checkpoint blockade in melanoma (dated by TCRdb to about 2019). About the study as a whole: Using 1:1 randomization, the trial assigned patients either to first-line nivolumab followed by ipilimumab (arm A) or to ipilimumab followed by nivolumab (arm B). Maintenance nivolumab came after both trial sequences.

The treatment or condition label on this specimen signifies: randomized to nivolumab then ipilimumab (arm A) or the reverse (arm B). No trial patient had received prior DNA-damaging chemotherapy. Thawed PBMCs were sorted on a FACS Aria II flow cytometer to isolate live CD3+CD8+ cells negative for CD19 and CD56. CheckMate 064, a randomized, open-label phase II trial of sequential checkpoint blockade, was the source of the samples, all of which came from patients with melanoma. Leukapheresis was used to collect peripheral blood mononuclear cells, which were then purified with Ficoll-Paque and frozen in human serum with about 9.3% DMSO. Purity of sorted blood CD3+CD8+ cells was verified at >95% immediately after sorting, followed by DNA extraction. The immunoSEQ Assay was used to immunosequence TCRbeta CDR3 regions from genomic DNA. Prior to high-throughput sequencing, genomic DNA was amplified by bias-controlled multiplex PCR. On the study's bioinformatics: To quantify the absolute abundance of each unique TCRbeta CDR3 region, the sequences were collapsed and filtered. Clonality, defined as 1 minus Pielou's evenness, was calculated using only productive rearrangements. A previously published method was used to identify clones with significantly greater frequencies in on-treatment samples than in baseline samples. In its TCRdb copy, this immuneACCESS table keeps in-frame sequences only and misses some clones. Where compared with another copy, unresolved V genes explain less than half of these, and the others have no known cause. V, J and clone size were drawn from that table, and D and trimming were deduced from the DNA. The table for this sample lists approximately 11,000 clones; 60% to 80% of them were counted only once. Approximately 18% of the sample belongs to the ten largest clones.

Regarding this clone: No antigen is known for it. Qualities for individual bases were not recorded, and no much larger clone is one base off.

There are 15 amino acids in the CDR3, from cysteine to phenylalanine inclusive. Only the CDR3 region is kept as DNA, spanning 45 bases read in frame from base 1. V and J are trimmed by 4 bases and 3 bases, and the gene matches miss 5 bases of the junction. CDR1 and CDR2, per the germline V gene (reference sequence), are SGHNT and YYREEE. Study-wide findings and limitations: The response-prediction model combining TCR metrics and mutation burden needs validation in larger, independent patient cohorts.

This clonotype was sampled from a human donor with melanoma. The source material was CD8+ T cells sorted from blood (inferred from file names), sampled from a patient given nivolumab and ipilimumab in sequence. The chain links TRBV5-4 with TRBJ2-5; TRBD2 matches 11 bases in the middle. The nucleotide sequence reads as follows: TGTGCCAGCAGCCCCCCGGGACTAGCGGAAGAGACCCAGTACTTC. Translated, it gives CASSPPGLAEETQYF.